This entry lists 6 T cell receptor beta chains sequenced from one sample in a study of T cells after yellow fever vaccination. MiXCR, applied by TCRdb to the 5' RACE reads, yields one record per CDR3 protein. The repertoire holds 150,000 to 200,000 distinct CDR3 sequences, with 9.5% to 12% as singletons. This specimen was CD8+ T cells sorted from PBMCs, taken 15 days after the yellow fever booster vaccination. The receptors stem from a man in his late teens or twenties who received the YFV17D yellow fever vaccine.

The V call is TRBV12-3 or TRBV12-4, the J call TRBJ2-1; tentative D call: TRBD1 (5 bases). The V and J ends lost 5 bases and 3 bases respectively, with 11 bases between them. This CDR3 region has 14 residues. In DNA form, the CDR3 reads TGTGCCAGCAGTCGGCAGGGTTACTACAATGAGCAGTTCTTC. This encodes CASSRQGYYNEQFF.

This clonotype was counted ten times or more. The J gene is TRBJ2-7, the V gene TRBV9, with TRBD1 matching 7 bases. The V and J ends lost 3 bases and 2 bases, in that order; junction bases with no gene match: 2. CDR3 length equals 13 residues. The V gene's germline CDR1 is SGDLS and CDR2 YYNGEE. CDR3 region: CASSAGTAYEQYF. CDR3 nucleotide sequence: TGTGCCAGCAGCGCGGGGACAGCCTACGAGCAGTACTTC.

The chain links TRBV27 to TRBJ2-7, with TRBD1 matching over 7 bases. Trimming removed 6 bases from V and 6 bases from J; junction bases left unmatched: 11. This CDR3 spans 14 amino acids. CDR1 and CDR2 from the germline V gene are MNHEY and SMNVEV (reference sequence). The CDR3 DNA reads as TGTGCCAGCAGCATCGACGGGACAGCTGTCGAGCAGTACTTC. Translating gives CASSIDGTAVEQYF.

This clonotype was picked up a small number of times. The V and J genes are TRBV7-9 and TRBJ2-1; weak D call: TRBD1 (6 bases). The CDR3 has 15 residues. The germline V and J ends were trimmed by 5 bases and 0 bases, with 11 bases remaining between them. Germline values: CDR1 SEHNR, CDR2 FQNEAQ (reference sequence). The CDR3 loop is CASSPGGLSYNEQFF. CDR3 sequence (DNA): TGTGCCAGCAGCCCTGGGGGCCTCTCCTACAATGAGCAGTTCTTC.

The V and J genes are TRBV11-2 and TRBJ1-1; possible D gene TRBD1, 6 bases. Germline lookup yields CDR1 SGHAT and CDR2 FQNNGV. CDR3 size: 14 residues. Trimming stripped 5 bases from V and 5 bases from J, with 15 bases between. CDR3 sequence reads: CASSPQGWGTEAFF. Written as DNA, the CDR3 is TGTGCCAGCAGCCCACAGGGATGGGGGACTGAAGCTTTCTTT.

The gene calls are TRBV5-1 and TRBJ1-2; 8 positions match TRBD1. The germline V gene has CDR1 SGHRS and CDR2 YFSETQ. The trim removed 2 bases at V and 3 bases at J, leaving 12 bases unmatched. CDR3 length: 17 amino acids. In DNA, the CDR3 is TGCGCCAGCAGCTTTAAGACAGGGGCGGCAATCGACTATGGCTACACCTTC. This gives the protein CASSFKTGAAIDYGYTF.